Following are 7 T cell receptor beta chains from one sample sequenced in a study of T cell clonality in common variable immunodeficiency. Study results and caveats: Common variable immunodeficiency TCR beta sequences reportedly had fewer deletions and N-nucleotide insertions.

Profiling relied on immunoSEQ multiplex PCR, and the TCRdb table lists in-frame clones only, not all of them. The counts give some 2,500 clones, none of them seen only once; roughly 9.6% is held by the top ten. For these TCRs, the target antigens are not known. Sequences were obtained from peripheral blood mononuclear cells. The receptors stem from a human donor with common variable immunodeficiency.

This clone came up a few times. The sequence runs out 3 residues before the end of the CDR3; the remainder is reconstructed from the germline J gene. The chain carries TRBV20-1 and TRBJ1-2; the D is unclear. V shed 0 bases and J shed 3 bases, with 11 bases lying between them. Germline CDR1 reads DFQATT; CDR2 reads SNEGSKA (reference sequence). CDR3 size: 14 residues. CDR3 DNA, as far as it was read: TGCAGTGCTAGAGATGGCCCGATGGACTATGGC. As protein: CSARDGPMDYG. The entire CDR3 sequence reads CSARDGPMDYGYTF.

This clone turned up a few times. The read stops 3 residues short of the end of the CDR3; the missing end is completed from the germline J gene. The J gene is TRBJ2-7, the V gene TRBV7-2, with 8 bases lining up with TRBD1. Trimming removed 4 bases from V and 2 bases from J; junction bases left unmatched: 7. The CDR3 is 15 residues long. From germline, CDR1 is SGHTA and CDR2 FQGNSA. The CDR3 reads CASSYGQGQPYEQYF. The DNA read from the CDR3 is TGTGCCAGCAGCTACGGACAGGGACAACCCTACGAG.

CDR3: CASSIEGNLGGINQYF. The part of the CDR3 DNA that was read is TGTGCCAGTAGTATAGAGGGGAACCTGGGGGGAATTAAT. This sequence joins TRBV19 and TRBJ2-4, with D tentatively TRBD2 (6 bases). Coverage ceases 3 residues before the CDR3 finishes, and the germline J gene fills in the end. Germline V gene sequence: CDR1 LNHDA, CDR2 SQIVND (reference sequence). CDR3 length: 16 residues.

By frequency in the sample, this clone is medium-sized (0.01 to 0.1%). Read data end 3 residues before the CDR3 end; the end is taken from the germline J gene. V and J are TRBV5-1 and TRBJ1-5; 8 nucleotides align to TRBD1. V lost 1 base to trimming and J lost 8 bases; unmatched junction nucleotides: 5. The CDR3 spans 14 residues. Germline lookup yields CDR1 SGHRS and CDR2 YFSETQ. This CDR3 is CASSLRQGREPQHF. CDR3 DNA (partial): TGCGCCAGCAGCTTGAGACAGGGGCGGGAGCCC.

This clone appeared many times. The CDR3 protein is CASSEVAGSNQPQHF. CDR3 DNA (partial): TGTGCCAGCAGTGAAGTGGCAGGTAGCAATCAGCCC. The chain has TRBV6-1 and TRBJ1-5; no clear D. The CDR3 goes on 3 residues after the read ends, and that part is filled in from the germline J gene. Germline CDR1 and CDR2: MNHNS and SASEGT. V dropped 1 base and J dropped 0 bases, with 7 bases sitting between them. CDR3 length: 15 residues.

This clone is medium-sized by share. The observed sequence ends 3 residues before the CDR3 terminus, with the missing tail filled in from the germline J gene. This chain links TRBV7-9 with TRBJ1-1; D unclear. The V end lost 5 bases, the J end lost 0 bases, and 13 bases lay between the germline ends. The CDR3 runs 15 residues. Germline V CDR1 and CDR2: SEHNR, FQNEAQ (reference sequence). The CDR3 bases that were read are TGTGCCAGCAGCCCCGGCCGGGGTATGAACACTGAA. Protein sequence: CASSPGRGMNTE. The full CDR3 protein is CASSPGRGMNTEAFF.

Within the sample, this clone is medium-sized. The CDR3 extends 3 residues past the end of the read, so its final part is completed from the germline J gene. The V call is TRBV19, the J call TRBJ1-4; unclear D gene. This CDR3 comprises 12 residues. V was shortened by 6 bases and J by 4 bases, with 6 bases between the two germline ends. Germline CDR1 and CDR2: LNHDA and SQIVND (reference sequence). The CDR3 bases that were read are TGTGCCAGTAGCGCGGGTAATGAAAAA. Encoded protein: CASSAGNEK. The full CDR3 protein reads CASSAGNEKLFF.